These 23 T cell receptor beta chains share one sample of origin, sequenced in a study of T cells after yellow fever vaccination. One entry per CDR3 protein, called by TCRdb with MiXCR from the 5' RACE reads. The sample yields 25,000 to 30,000 distinct CDR3 sequences, over 5.5% seen once. Sequenced here: PBMCs, either bulk or a sorted T-cell subset (CD4+, CD8+, memory, or dextramer-sorted; not recorded which), sampled on the day of the yellow fever booster vaccination. The source is a young man who received the YFV17D yellow fever vaccine.

This clonotype has at least ten counts. The gene calls are TRBV7-9 and TRBJ1-6; tentative D call: TRBD1 (6 bases). Trimming left V 7 bases short and J 10 bases short, with 20 bases between. Germline assignment: CDR1 SEHNR and CDR2 FQNEAQ (reference sequence). The CDR3 length is 15 residues. DNA for the CDR3: TGTGCCAGCACCCTGGGGGCAGGGGATTTGTCACCCCTCCACTTT. This sequence encodes CASTLGAGDLSPLHF.

The rearrangement joins TRBV14 to TRBJ2-4, with D unclear. CDR3 length: 12 amino acids. With 0 bases removed from V and 9 bases from J, the gap between germline ends came to 6 bases. The germline CDR1 and CDR2 sequences are SGHDN and FVKESK. The CDR3 spells CASSQDYGIQYF. For the CDR3, the DNA is TGTGCCAGCAGCCAAGATTACGGCATTCAGTACTTC.

Many counts were recorded for this clonotype. CDR3 bases: TGTGCCAGCTCCGCGACAGGCTATGGCTACACCTTC. Translation gives CASSATGYGYTF. V is TRBV5-5 and J is TRBJ1-2; maybe TRBD1 (6 bases). This CDR3 comprises 12 residues. CDR1 is SGHKS and CDR2 is YYEKEE in the germline V gene (reference sequence). The V end lost 7 bases, the J end lost 4 bases, and 11 bases lay between the germline ends.

The chain recombines TRBV12-3 or TRBV12-4 with TRBJ2-7, with D hard to call. Trimming took off 6 bases at V and 6 bases at J, with 15 bases between the two ends. CDR3 length: 13 amino acids. CDR3 sequence (DNA): TGTGCCAGCAGCACGTCGGGTTTCCGCGAGCAGTACTTC. Translation: CASSTSGFREQYF.

This clonotype was recorded at least ten times. The rearrangement links TRBV19 to TRBJ2-6; 11 bases map to TRBD1. J gave up 0 bases and V 5 bases, and 6 bases lay outside the gene matches. The CDR3 is 18 amino acids. In germline, CDR1 is LNHDA, CDR2 SQIVND (reference sequence). CDR3 in DNA: TGTGCCAGTAGTGCCACAGGGACAGGGGGCTCTGGGGCCAACGTCCTGACTTTC. Translation: CASSATGTGGSGANVLTF.

This clonotype was found many times. The CDR3 DNA reads as TGTGCCAGCAGCTTAGATCGGACTAGCGGGAGAAGCGAGCAGTACTTC. Residues: CASSLDRTSGRSEQYF. The chain carries TRBV7-2 and TRBJ2-7, with 13 bases matching TRBD2. The CDR3 has 16 amino acids. Germline V lookup: CDR1 SGHTA, CDR2 FQGNSA. V lost 1 base and J lost 6; bases outside the gene matches: 6.

The chain is built from TRBV3-1 and TRBJ2-2; D might be TRBD1 or TRBD2, each matching 5 bases. Deletions cut 7 bases from V and 9 bases from J, with 12 bases between. The CDR3 consists of 12 residues. CDR1 is LGHDT, CDR2 YNNKEL, per germline (reference sequence). The CDR3 sequence: CASTLGDRELFF. CDR3 coding DNA: TGTGCCAGCACCCTAGGGGACCGGGAGCTGTTTTTT.

This clonotype was seen at least ten times. The gene calls are TRBV4-2 and TRBJ1-6; D not resolved. There are 19 residues in the CDR3. V was trimmed by 3 bases and J by 10 bases, leaving 28 bases between them. Germline values: CDR1 LGHNA, CDR2 YNFKEQ. This CDR3 is CASSHSLGRTFNRESPLHF. CDR3 in DNA: TGTGCCAGCAGCCACAGCCTTGGGCGGACCTTCAATAGGGAGTCACCCCTCCACTTT.

This clonotype turned up a few times. The rearrangement uses TRBV12-3 or TRBV12-4 and TRBJ1-1; D is ambiguous. The CDR3 length is 14 residues. Trimming shortened V by 2 bases and J by 5 bases, and 12 bases separated the two germline ends. The CDR3 DNA reads as TGTGCCAGCAGTTTAATGAGGATCGAGACTGAAGCTTTCTTT. It codes for CASSLMRIETEAFF.

The V call is TRBV2, the J call TRBJ2-2; no firm D call. Trimming removed 6 bases at V and 6 bases at J, with 14 bases between. CDR1 is SNHLY and CDR2 is FYNNEI in the germline V gene. This CDR3 has 14 residues. The CDR3 DNA reads TGTGCCAGCAGAACGACAAGGGTTGCCGGGGAGCTGTTTTTT. Translated, it gives CASRTTRVAGELFF.

This chain connects TRBV5-4 to TRBJ1-6; no definite D call. The germline V and J ends were trimmed by 0 bases and 3 bases, with 4 bases remaining between them. This CDR3 comprises 14 residues. Germline V lookup: CDR1 SGHNT, CDR2 YYREEE (reference sequence). CDR3 loop: CASSLVSYNSPLHF. In DNA form, the CDR3 reads TGTGCCAGCAGCTTGGTCAGCTATAATTCACCCCTCCACTTT.

In this sample, this clonotype turned up many times. This chain joins TRBV27 and TRBJ2-3; D is unclear. CDR3 length equals 14 residues. The germline V and J ends were trimmed by 3 bases and 4 bases, with 11 bases remaining between them. Germline assignment: CDR1 MNHEY and CDR2 SMNVEV (reference sequence). CDR3 loop: CASSLSLVSDTQYF. The CDR3 DNA is TGTGCCAGCAGTTTGTCCCTAGTGTCAGATACGCAGTATTTT.

This clonotype has more than one count but fewer than ten. The rearrangement uses TRBV4-3 and TRBJ2-3; D is ambiguous. The CDR3 spans 13 residues. CDR1 and CDR2 from the germline V gene are LGHNA and YSLEER. V lost 6 bases to trimming and J lost 7 bases, with 14 bases between them. CDR3: CASSRGHVNTQYF. As DNA, the CDR3 is TGCGCCAGCAGTCGAGGTCATGTGAATACGCAGTATTTT.

The rearrangement links TRBV4-3 to TRBJ2-5; D gene unclear. V shed 1 base and J shed 5 bases, with 8 bases lying between them. Per germline, CDR1 LGHNA and CDR2 YSLEER. This CDR3 comprises 13 residues. The CDR3 is CASSQALDETQYF. The CDR3 DNA reads as TGCGCCAGCAGCCAAGCCCTAGACGAGACCCAGTACTTC.

A few counts support this clonotype. J is TRBJ1-1 and V is TRBV12-3 or TRBV12-4; D gene ambiguous. Between the trimmed V and J ends, which lost 3 bases and 6 bases, there was a span of 11 bases. The length of the CDR3 is 13 residues. This CDR3 reads CASSFRPTAEAFF. CDR3 DNA: TGTGCCAGCAGTTTCAGACCCACTGCTGAAGCTTTCTTT.

This clonotype was counted many times. The rearrangement links TRBV29-1 to TRBJ2-5; either TRBD1 or TRBD2 may supply D (5 bases each). Germline-derived CDR1 and CDR2 are SQVTM and ANQGSEA. This CDR3 has 12 residues. The V end lost 6 bases, the J end lost 6 bases, and 14 bases lay between the germline ends. The CDR3: CSVVLEGKTQYF. The CDR3 DNA reads TGCAGCGTGGTTCTAGAGGGGAAGACCCAGTACTTC. Based on the CDR3 plus reference TRBV29-1 and TRBJ2-5, the full variable domain is SAVISQKPSRDICQRGTSLTIQCQVDSQVTMMFWYRQQPGQSLTLIATANQGSEATYESGFVIDKFPISRPNLTFSTLTVSNMSPEDSSIYLCSVVLEGKTQYFGPGTRLLVL.

The sample holds a few counts of this clonotype. This chain uses TRBV12-3 or TRBV12-4 with TRBJ1-2, with 7 bases aligning to TRBD1. Unmatched junction bases numbered 9, after V lost 3 bases and J lost 8 bases. The CDR3 totals 14 residues. CDR3 bases: TGTGCCAGCAGTTTCGACAAGGGGGCGCGGGGCTACACCTTC. Protein product: CASSFDKGARGYTF.

This clonotype was observed at least ten times. The CDR3 protein is CSAAEPGQGASPLHF. The CDR3 DNA reads as TGCAGTGCAGCAGAGCCGGGACAGGGGGCTTCACCCCTCCACTTT. The chain is built from TRBV20-1 and TRBJ1-6; 12 positions agree with TRBD1. V lost 6 bases and J lost 9; bases outside the gene matches: 9. Per germline, CDR1 DFQATT and CDR2 SNEGSKA (reference sequence). This CDR3 has 15 amino acids.

The table lists this clonotype with a few counts. The V and J genes are TRBV20-1 and TRBJ2-1; D ambiguous. The germline V gene encodes CDR1 DFQATT and CDR2 SNEGSKA (reference sequence). Trimming shortened V by 3 bases and J by 5 bases, and 8 bases separated the two germline ends. The CDR3 runs to 12 residues. The CDR3 protein is CSARVRNNEQFF. The CDR3 coding sequence is TGCAGTGCTAGGGTTCGAAACAATGAGCAGTTCTTC.

This clonotype was detected a few times. The V gene is TRBV19, the J gene TRBJ2-3; no reliable D call. From germline, CDR1 is LNHDA and CDR2 SQIVND (reference sequence). The V end was cut by 1 base, the J end by 1 base, with 9 bases between. CDR3 length: 15 amino acids. The CDR3: CASSIVDWGTDTQYF. In DNA, the CDR3 is TGTGCCAGTAGTATAGTAGACTGGGGCACAGATACGCAGTATTTT.

This clonotype was picked up many times. This rearrangement joins TRBV20-1 to TRBJ2-3, with D hard to call. Germline values: CDR1 DFQATT, CDR2 SNEGSKA (reference sequence). The V and J ends lost 6 bases and 6 bases respectively, with 7 bases between them. The CDR3 is 10 residues long. The CDR3 protein is CSALLDTQYF. The CDR3 DNA sequence: TGCAGTGCCTTGCTGGATACGCAGTATTTT.

This clonotype showed up many times. This chain joins TRBV12-3 or TRBV12-4 and TRBJ2-3; D is undetermined. Trimming left V 5 bases short and J 3 bases short, with 9 bases between. The CDR3 contains 13 residues. The CDR3 loop reads CASSPRRTDTQYF. The CDR3 nucleotides are TGTGCCAGCAGTCCACGGCGGACAGATACGCAGTATTTT.

This clonotype rates as medium-sized. The V call is TRBV28, the J call TRBJ2-3; D is unclear. This CDR3 comprises 12 residues. CDR1 is MDHEN and CDR2 is SYDVKM in the germline V gene. V was shortened by 6 bases and J by 4 bases, with 8 bases between the two germline ends. CDR3 residues: CASSLGADTQYF. The CDR3 DNA is TGTGCCAGCAGCCTTGGAGCAGATACGCAGTATTTT.